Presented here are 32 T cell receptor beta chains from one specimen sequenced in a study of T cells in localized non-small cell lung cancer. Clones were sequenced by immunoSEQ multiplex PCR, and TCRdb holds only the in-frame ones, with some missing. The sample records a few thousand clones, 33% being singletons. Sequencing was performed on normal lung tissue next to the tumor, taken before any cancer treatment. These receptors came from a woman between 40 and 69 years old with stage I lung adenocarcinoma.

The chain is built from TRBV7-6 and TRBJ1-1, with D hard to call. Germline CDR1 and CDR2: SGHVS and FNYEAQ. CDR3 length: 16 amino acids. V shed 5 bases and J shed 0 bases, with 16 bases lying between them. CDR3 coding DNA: TGTGCCAGCAGCCGCCGGGCCCCCGGTATGAACACTGAAGCTTTCTTT. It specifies CASSRRAPGMNTEAFF.

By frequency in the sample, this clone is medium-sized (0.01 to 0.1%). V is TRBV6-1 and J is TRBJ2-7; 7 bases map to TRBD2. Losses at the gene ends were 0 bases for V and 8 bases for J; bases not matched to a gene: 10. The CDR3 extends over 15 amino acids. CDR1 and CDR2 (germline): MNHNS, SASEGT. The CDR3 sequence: CASSEAGRVGGKQYF. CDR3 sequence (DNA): TGTGCCAGCAGTGAAGCAGGGAGGGTTGGAGGAAAGCAGTACTTC.

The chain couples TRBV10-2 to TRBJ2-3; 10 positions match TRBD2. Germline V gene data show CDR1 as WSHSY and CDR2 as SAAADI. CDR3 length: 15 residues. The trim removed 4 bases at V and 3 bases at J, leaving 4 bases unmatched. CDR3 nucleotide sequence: TGCGCCAGCAGTGCCACTAGCGGGATGACAGATACGCAGTATTTT. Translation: CASSATSGMTDTQYF.

The CDR3: CASSLRQGARQPQHF. The CDR3 DNA sequence: TGTGCCAGCAGCTTACGGCAGGGGGCACGACAGCCCCAGCATTTT. The rearrangement uses TRBV11-3 and TRBJ1-5, with TRBD1 matching 8 bases. Trimming removed 2 bases from V and 7 bases from J; junction bases left unmatched: 7. The CDR3 length is 15 residues. Germline CDR1 reads SGHNT; CDR2 reads YENEEA.

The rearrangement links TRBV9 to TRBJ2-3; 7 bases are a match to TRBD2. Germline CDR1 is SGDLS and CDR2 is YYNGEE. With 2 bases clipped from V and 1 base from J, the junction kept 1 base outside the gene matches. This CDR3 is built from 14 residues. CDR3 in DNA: TGTGCCAGCAGCGTGCTAGCGGGCACAGATACGCAGTATTTT. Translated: CASSVLAGTDTQYF. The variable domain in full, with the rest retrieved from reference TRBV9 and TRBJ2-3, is DSGVTQTPKHLITATGQRVTLRCSPRSGDLSVYWYQQSLDQGLQFLIQYYNGEERAKGNILERFSAQQFPDLHSELNLSSLELGDSALYFCASSVLAGTDTQYFGPGTRLTVL.

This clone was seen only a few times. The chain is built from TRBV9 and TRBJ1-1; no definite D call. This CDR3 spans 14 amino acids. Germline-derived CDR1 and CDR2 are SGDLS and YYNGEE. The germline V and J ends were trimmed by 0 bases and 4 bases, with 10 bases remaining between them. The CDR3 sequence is CASSVGVGGTEAFF. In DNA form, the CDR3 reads TGTGCCAGCAGCGTAGGGGTCGGTGGCACTGAAGCTTTCTTT.

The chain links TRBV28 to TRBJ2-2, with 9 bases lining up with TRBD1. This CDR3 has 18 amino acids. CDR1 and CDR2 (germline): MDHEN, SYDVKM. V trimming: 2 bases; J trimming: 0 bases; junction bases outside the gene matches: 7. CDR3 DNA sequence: TGTGCCAGCAGTTTAAGGACAGGGGCCGCATCGAACACCGGGGAGCTGTTTTTT. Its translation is CASSLRTGAASNTGELFF.

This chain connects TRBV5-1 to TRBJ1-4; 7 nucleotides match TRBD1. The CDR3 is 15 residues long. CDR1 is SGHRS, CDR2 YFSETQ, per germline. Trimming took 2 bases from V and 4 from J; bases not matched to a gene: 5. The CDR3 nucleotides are TGCGCCAGCAGCTTAACGACAGGGATTAATGAAAAACTGTTTTTT. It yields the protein CASSLTTGINEKLFF.

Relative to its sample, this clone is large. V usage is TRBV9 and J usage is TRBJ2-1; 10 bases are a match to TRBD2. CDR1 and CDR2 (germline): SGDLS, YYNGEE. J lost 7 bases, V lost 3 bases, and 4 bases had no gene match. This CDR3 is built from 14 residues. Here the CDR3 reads CASSDTSGENEQFF. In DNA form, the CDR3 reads TGTGCCAGCAGCGATACTAGCGGGGAGAATGAGCAGTTCTTC.

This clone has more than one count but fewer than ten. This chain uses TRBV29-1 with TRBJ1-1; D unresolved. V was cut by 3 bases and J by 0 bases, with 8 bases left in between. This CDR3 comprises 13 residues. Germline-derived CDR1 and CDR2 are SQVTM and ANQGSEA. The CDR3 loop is CSVDEGMNTEAFF. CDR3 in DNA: TGCAGCGTTGATGAGGGCATGAACACTGAAGCTTTCTTT.

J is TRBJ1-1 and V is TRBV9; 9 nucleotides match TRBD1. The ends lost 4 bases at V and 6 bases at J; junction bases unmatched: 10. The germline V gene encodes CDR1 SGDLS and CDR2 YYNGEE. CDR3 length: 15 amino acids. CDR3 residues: CASSTPGQGGPEAFF. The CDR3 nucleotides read TGTGCCAGCAGCACACCGGGACAGGGTGGCCCTGAAGCTTTCTTT. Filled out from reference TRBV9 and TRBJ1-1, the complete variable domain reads DSGVTQTPKHLITATGQRVTLRCSPRSGDLSVYWYQQSLDQGLQFLIQYYNGEERAKGNILERFSAQQFPDLHSELNLSSLELGDSALYFCASSTPGQGGPEAFFGQGTRLTVV.

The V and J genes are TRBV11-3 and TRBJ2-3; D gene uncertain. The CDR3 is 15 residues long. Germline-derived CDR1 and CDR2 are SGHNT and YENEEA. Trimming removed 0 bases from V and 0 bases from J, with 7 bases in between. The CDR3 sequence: CASSLESTSTDTQYF. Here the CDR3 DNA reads TGTGCCAGCAGCTTAGAATCTACTAGCACAGATACGCAGTATTTT.

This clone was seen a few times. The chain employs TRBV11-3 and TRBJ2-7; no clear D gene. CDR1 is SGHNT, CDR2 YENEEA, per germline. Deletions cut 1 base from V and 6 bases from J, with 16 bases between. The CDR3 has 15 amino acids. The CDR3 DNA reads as TGTGCCAGCAGCTTAGGCTCCGCTTGGTTGTTCGAGCAGTACTTC. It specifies CASSLGSAWLFEQYF.

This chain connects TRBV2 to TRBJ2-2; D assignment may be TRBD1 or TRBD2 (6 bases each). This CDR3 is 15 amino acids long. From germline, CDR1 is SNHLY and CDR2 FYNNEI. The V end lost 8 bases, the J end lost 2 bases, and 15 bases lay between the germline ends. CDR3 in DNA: TGTGCCAGCCGGGATCGGGGGCGCAACACCGGGGAGCTGTTTTTT. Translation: CASRDRGRNTGELFF.

DNA for the CDR3: TGTGCCAGTAGTATTGTCGGGGACTGGGGGGCCCAGTACTTC. It specifies CASSIVGDWGAQYF. This sequence joins TRBV19 and TRBJ2-5; D possibly corresponds to TRBD2 (6 bases). Per germline, CDR1 LNHDA and CDR2 SQIVND (reference sequence). The length of the CDR3 is 14 residues. V gave up 3 bases and J gave up 9 bases, with 17 bases separating them.

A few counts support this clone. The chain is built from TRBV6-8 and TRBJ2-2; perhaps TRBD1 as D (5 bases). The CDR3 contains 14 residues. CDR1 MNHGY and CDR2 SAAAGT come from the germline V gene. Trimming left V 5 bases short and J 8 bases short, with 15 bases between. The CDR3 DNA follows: TGTGCCAGCAGTCGAAGGGGCGCGACTGGGGAGCTGTTTTTT. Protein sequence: CASSRRGATGELFF.

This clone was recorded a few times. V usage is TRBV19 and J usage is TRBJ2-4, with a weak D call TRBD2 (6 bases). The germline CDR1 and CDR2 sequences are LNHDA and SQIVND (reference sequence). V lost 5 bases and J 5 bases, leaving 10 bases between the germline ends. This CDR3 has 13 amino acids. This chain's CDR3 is CASSVDYQNIQYF. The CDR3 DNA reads TGTGCCAGTAGTGTGGACTACCAAAACATTCAGTACTTC.

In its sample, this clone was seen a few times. The CDR3 region has the DNA TGTGCCAGCAGCGCCGCCGGGACTTCCTCTGGAGGGACCCAGTACTTC. Translated: CASSAAGTSSGGTQYF. The gene calls are TRBV11-3 and TRBJ2-5; a possible D gene is TRBD2 (6 bases). Trimming cost V 5 bases and J 7 bases, with 23 bases left between them. This CDR3 is 16 amino acids long. CDR1 is SGHNT and CDR2 is YENEEA in the germline V gene.

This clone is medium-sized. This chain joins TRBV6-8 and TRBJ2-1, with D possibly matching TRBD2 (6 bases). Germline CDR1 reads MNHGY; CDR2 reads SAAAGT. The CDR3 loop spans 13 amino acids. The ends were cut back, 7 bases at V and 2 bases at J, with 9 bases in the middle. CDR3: CASKREAYNEQFF. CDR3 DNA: TGTGCCAGCAAGAGGGAGGCCTACAATGAGCAGTTCTTC.

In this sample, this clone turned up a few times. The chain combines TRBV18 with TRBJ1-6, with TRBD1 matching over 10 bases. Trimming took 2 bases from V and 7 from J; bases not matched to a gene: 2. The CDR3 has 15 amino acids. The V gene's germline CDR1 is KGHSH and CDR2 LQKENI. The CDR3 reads CASSPGQGGNSPLHF. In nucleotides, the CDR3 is TGTGCCAGCTCACCAGGACAGGGGGGGAATTCACCCCTCCACTTT.

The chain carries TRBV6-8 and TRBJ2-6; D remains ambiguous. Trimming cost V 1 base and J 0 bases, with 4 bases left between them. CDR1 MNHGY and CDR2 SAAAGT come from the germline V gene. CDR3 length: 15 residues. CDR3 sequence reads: CASSYYSSGANVLTF. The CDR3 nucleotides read TGTGCCAGCAGTTACTACAGCTCTGGGGCCAACGTCCTGACTTTC.

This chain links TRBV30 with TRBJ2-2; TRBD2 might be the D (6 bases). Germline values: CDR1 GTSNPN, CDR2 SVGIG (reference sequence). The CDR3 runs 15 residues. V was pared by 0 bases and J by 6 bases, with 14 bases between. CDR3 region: CAWSVRGGVAGELFF. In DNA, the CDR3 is TGTGCCTGGAGTGTACGGGGAGGTGTTGCCGGGGAGCTGTTTTTT. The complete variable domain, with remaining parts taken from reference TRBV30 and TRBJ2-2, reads SQTIHQWPATLVQPVGSPLSLECTVEGTSNPNLYWYRQAAGRGLQLLFYSVGIGQISSEVPQNLSASRPQDRQFILSSKKLLLSDSGFYLCAWSVRGGVAGELFFGEGSRLTVL.

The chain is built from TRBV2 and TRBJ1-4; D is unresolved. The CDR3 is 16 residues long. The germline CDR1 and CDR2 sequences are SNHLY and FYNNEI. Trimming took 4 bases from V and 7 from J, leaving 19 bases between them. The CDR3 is CASSGWRVDRGEKLFF. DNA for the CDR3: TGTGCCAGCAGTGGGTGGAGGGTTGACCGGGGTGAAAAACTGTTTTTT.

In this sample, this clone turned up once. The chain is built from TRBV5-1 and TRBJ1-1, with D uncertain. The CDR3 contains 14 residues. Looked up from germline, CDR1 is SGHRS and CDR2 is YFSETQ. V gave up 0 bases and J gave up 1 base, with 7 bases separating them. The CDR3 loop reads CASSLGHENTEAFF. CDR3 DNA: TGCGCCAGCAGCTTGGGACACGAGAACACTGAAGCTTTCTTT.

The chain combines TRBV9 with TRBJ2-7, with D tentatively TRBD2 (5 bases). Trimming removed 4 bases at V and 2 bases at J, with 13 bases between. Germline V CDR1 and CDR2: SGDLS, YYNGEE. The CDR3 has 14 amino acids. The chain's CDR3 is CASSLTGETYEQYF. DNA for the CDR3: TGTGCCAGCAGCCTTACCGGGGAAACCTACGAGCAGTACTTC. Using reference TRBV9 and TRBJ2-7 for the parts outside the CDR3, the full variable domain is DSGVTQTPKHLITATGQRVTLRCSPRSGDLSVYWYQQSLDQGLQFLIQYYNGEERAKGNILERFSAQQFPDLHSELNLSSLELGDSALYFCASSLTGETYEQYFGPGTRLTVT.

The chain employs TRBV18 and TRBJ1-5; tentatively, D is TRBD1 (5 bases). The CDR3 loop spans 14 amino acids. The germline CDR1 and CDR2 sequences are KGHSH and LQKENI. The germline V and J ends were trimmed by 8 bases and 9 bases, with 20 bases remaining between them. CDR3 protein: CASDDGGRQRPQHF. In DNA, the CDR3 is TGTGCCAGCGACGACGGGGGGAGGCAGAGGCCCCAGCATTTT.

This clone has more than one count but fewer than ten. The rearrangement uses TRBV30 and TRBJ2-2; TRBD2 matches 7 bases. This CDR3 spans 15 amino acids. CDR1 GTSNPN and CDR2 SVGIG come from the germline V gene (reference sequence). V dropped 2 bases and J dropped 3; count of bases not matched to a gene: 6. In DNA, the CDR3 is TGTGCCTGGAGTTCCGGGGAGGGCCACACCGGGGAGCTGTTTTTT. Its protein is CAWSSGEGHTGELFF.

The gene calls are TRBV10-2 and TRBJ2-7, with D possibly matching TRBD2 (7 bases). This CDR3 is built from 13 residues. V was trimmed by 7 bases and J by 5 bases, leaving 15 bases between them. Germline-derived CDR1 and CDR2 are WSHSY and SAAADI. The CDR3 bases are TGCGCCAGCATGGGAGGGACATCCAACGAGCAGTACTTC. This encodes CASMGGTSNEQYF.

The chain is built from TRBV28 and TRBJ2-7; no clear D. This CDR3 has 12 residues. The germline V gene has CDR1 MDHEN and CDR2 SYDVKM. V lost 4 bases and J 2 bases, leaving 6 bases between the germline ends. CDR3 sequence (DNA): TGTGCCAGCAGTTCCGGCACCTACGAGCAGTACTTC. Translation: CASSSGTYEQYF.

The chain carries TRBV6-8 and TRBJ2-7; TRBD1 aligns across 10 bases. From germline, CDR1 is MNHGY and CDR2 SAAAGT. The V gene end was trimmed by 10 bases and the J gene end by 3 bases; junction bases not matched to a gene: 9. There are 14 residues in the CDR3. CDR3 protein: CATSGTGEVYEQYF. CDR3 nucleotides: TGTGCCACGTCCGGGACAGGGGAGGTCTACGAGCAGTACTTC.

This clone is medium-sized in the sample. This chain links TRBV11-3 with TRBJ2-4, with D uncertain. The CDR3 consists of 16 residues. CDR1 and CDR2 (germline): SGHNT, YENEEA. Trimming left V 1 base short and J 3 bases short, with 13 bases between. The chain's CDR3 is CASSLVHTSFKNIQYF. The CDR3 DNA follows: TGTGCCAGCAGCTTAGTACATACCTCCTTCAAAAACATTCAGTACTTC.

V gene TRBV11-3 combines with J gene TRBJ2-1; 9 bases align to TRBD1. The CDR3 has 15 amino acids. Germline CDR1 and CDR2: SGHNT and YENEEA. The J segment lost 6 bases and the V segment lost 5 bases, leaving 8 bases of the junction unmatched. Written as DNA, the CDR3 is TGTGCCAGCAGCCCCGGACAGGGGAGGTTCAATGAGCAGTTCTTC. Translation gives CASSPGQGRFNEQFF.